The 27 T cell receptor beta chains in this list originate from one sample, sequenced in a study of T-cell reconstitution after alpha-beta-depleted transplantation in children (dated by TCRdb to the mid-2010s). The library was made by PCR. TCRdb shows the sequencer as Illumina HiSeq 2500. TCR libraries were prepared with molecular barcoding, using unique molecular identifiers to normalize TCRbeta repertoire quantification. The public reads were quality trimmed at Q25 with fastp and then assembled into clones with MiXCR by TCRdb, keeping productive beta chains. Each CDR3 protein gets just one entry, which takes the most common genes and DNA from the rows behind it. A total of 250,000 to 300,000 distinct CDR3 sequences appear in this sample, almost 10% of them only once. The ten largest make up around 9.1% of the sample. This sample comprised PBMCs from the stem cell graft donor, obtained from the stem cell graft. These receptors all stem from a human donor who donated a stem cell graft to a child with SCID.

This clonotype was seen a handful of times. The chain joins TRBV27 to TRBJ2-3; TRBD1 agrees at 7 bases. Trimming took 7 bases from V and 7 from J; bases not matched to a gene: 14. Per the germline V gene, CDR1 is MNHEY and CDR2 is SMNVEV (reference sequence). CDR3 length: 15 amino acids. CDR3 bases: TGTGCCAGCAATCCAATTCCCACAGGGGCTAATACGCAGTATTTT. Its translation: CASNPIPTGANTQYF.

In its sample, this clonotype was seen a few times. The chain uses TRBV6-2 or TRBV6-3 and TRBJ2-5, with TRBD1 identical over 7 bases. CDR1 and CDR2 (germline): MNHEY, SVGEGT. The ends lost 5 bases at V and 5 bases at J; junction bases unmatched: 14. The CDR3 runs 16 residues. CDR3 sequence reads: CASSPRQGPGTETQYF. CDR3 coding DNA: TGTGCCAGCAGTCCCCGACAGGGCCCCGGTACGGAGACCCAGTACTTC.

This clonotype turned up a few times. The chain is built from TRBV5-1 and TRBJ2-7; unclear D gene. Germline V gene data show CDR1 as SGHRS and CDR2 as YFSETQ. The CDR3 runs 13 residues. Deletions cut 4 bases from V and 0 bases from J, with 8 bases between. CDR3 DNA sequence: TGCGCCAGCAGCCGCACCTTCTCCTACGAGCAGTACTTC. It yields the protein CASSRTFSYEQYF.

There are many counts of this clonotype. This chain connects TRBV7-8 to TRBJ1-5; TRBD1 might be the D (5 bases). Trimming removed 5 bases at V and 3 bases at J, with 17 bases between. Germline CDR1 reads SGHVS; CDR2 reads FQNEAQ. This CDR3 has 16 residues. As DNA, the CDR3 is TGTGCCAGCAGCGAACAAGGGATGGGGCCCAATCAGCCCCAGCATTTT. Translated: CASSEQGMGPNQPQHF. The full variable domain, completed using reference TRBV7-8 and TRBJ1-5, is GAGVSQSPRYKVAKRGQDVALRCDPISGHVSLFWYQQALGQGPEFLTYFQNEAQLDKSGLPSDRFFAERPEGSVSTLKIQRTQQEDSAVYLCASSEQGMGPNQPQHFGDGTRLSIL.

V is TRBV6-2 or TRBV6-3 and J is TRBJ2-7; the match to TRBD1 covers 7 bases. The CDR3 totals 15 residues. Trimming at V came to 5 bases and at J to 0 bases, leaving 7 bases not matched to a gene. Germline V CDR1 and CDR2: MNHEY, SVGEGT. In nucleotides, the CDR3 is TGTGCCAGCAGTGTAAAACAGGGGCACTCCTACGAGCAGTACTTC. This translates into CASSVKQGHSYEQYF.

This clonotype was observed a handful of times. The V gene is TRBV12-3 or TRBV12-4, the J gene TRBJ1-4, with TRBD1 as a possible D gene (5 bases). The CDR3 spans 16 residues. V lost 3 bases and J lost 0, with 11 bases in between. CDR3 DNA: TGTGCCAGCAGTTTTCGGGGGGGGGCAACTAATGAAAAACTGTTTTTT. Its protein is CASSFRGGATNEKLFF.

This clonotype has a handful of counts. V gene TRBV5-1 combines with J gene TRBJ2-2, with D perhaps matching TRBD1 (6 bases). The germline gives CDR1 SGHRS, CDR2 YFSETQ. The germline V and J ends were trimmed by 4 bases and 5 bases, with 15 bases remaining between them. The CDR3 contains 15 residues. The CDR3, as DNA: TGCGCCAGCAGCGTAGACAGGCCTGAGACCGGGGAGCTGTTTTTT. Encoded protein: CASSVDRPETGELFF.

This clonotype was seen a few times. The chain recombines TRBV5-1 with TRBJ1-2; 8 nucleotides line up with TRBD1. The V segment lost 4 bases and the J segment 4 bases; nucleotides outside the gene matches: 9. CDR3 size: 15 residues. Germline CDR1 and CDR2: SGHRS and YFSETQ. The CDR3 DNA sequence: TGCGCCAGCAGCGGGGGACAGGCGCGCTTCTATGGCTACACCTTC. This encodes CASSGGQARFYGYTF.

This clonotype came up many times. This chain links TRBV4-2 with TRBJ1-2; D gene unclear. This CDR3 has 14 residues. The V gene lost 0 bases and the J gene lost 9 bases, with 14 bases spanning the gap. Germline values: CDR1 LGHNA, CDR2 YNFKEQ. DNA of the CDR3: TGTGCCAGCAGCCAAGAGGAGGTTTCAAGAAGCTACACCTTC. This gives the protein CASSQEEVSRSYTF.

The chain combines TRBV5-1 with TRBJ2-7; either TRBD1 or TRBD2 may supply D (6 bases each). This CDR3 is built from 19 residues. Trimming shortened V by 0 bases and J by 0 bases, and 22 bases separated the two germline ends. Per germline, CDR1 SGHRS and CDR2 YFSETQ. CDR3 amino acids: CASSLAPPIPGASSYEQYF. Written as DNA, the CDR3 is TGCGCCAGCAGCTTGGCCCCACCTATACCGGGGGCCAGCTCCTACGAGCAGTACTTC. The complete variable domain, with remaining parts taken from reference TRBV5-1 and TRBJ2-7, reads KAGVTQTPRYLIKTRGQQVTLSCSPISGHRSVSWYQQTPGQGLQFLFEYFSETQRNKGNFPGRFSGRQFSNSRSEMNVSTLELGDSALYLCASSLAPPIPGASSYEQYFGPGTRLTVT.

The table lists this clonotype with a count of one. The chain is built from TRBV12-3 or TRBV12-4 and TRBJ2-1; the D gene is possibly TRBD2 (5 bases). This CDR3 is 15 amino acids long. Deletions cut 1 base from V and 2 bases from J, with 9 bases between. DNA of the CDR3: TGTGCCAGCAGTTTAGGAGCGGTTACCTACAATGAGCAGTTCTTC. Encoded protein: CASSLGAVTYNEQFF.

In regard to this clonotype: The junction and the germline gene differ at one end; a read error may be behind it. J is TRBJ2-1 and V is TRBV20-1, with TRBD2 matching 7 bases. CDR1 and CDR2 from the germline V gene are DFQATT and SNEGSKA (reference sequence). CDR3 length: 14 amino acids. In DNA, the CDR3 is TGCGGTGCTAGCCGCGGGGGACTCTACAATGAGCAGTTCTTC. Its protein is CGASRGGLYNEQFF.

This clonotype has ten or more counts. The CDR3 loop reads CASSEDALAGGNEQFF. For the CDR3, the DNA is TGTGCCAGCAGTGAAGACGCTCTAGCGGGGGGTAATGAGCAGTTCTTC. The rearrangement links TRBV2 to TRBJ2-1; 11 bases agree with TRBD2. Germline V gene lookup returns CDR1 SNHLY and CDR2 FYNNEI. The V segment lost 1 base and the J segment 7 bases; nucleotides outside the gene matches: 6. This CDR3 comprises 16 residues.

This clonotype was picked up many times. V usage is TRBV21-1 and J usage is TRBJ1-4. TRBV21-1 is reported as a pseudogene. CDR3 length: 15 amino acids. As DNA, the CDR3 is TGTGCCAGCAGCAAAGATCGTCAGAAAAATGAAAAACTGTTTTTT. Encoded protein: CASSKDRQKNEKLFF.

This clonotype was seen more than once but under ten times. The chain uses TRBV7-9 and TRBJ1-5; D gene ambiguous. The CDR3 spans 13 residues. V lost 4 bases and J lost 7, with 11 bases in between. Germline V gene sequence: CDR1 SEHNR, CDR2 FQNEAQ (reference sequence). Here the CDR3 reads CASSSSMEQPQHF. DNA for the CDR3: TGTGCCAGCAGCTCCAGTATGGAGCAGCCCCAGCATTTT.

The chain joins TRBV20-1 to TRBJ1-1; D not certain. V was pared by 5 bases and J by 1 base, with 11 bases between. The CDR3 totals 13 residues. Germline lookup yields CDR1 DFQATT and CDR2 SNEGSKA (reference sequence). CDR3 nucleotides: TGCAGTGCTGCCCCACAAGAGAACACTGAAGCTTTCTTT. Translating it yields CSAAPQENTEAFF.

This chain joins TRBV3-1 and TRBJ2-1; D is undetermined. From germline, CDR1 is LGHDT and CDR2 YNNKEL (reference sequence). The V and J ends lost 0 bases and 7 bases respectively, with 16 bases between them. The CDR3 runs 16 residues. This CDR3 is CASSQEGAGLRNEQFF. The CDR3 coding sequence is TGTGCCAGCAGCCAAGAAGGAGCTGGGTTGAGGAATGAGCAGTTCTTC.

This clonotype showed up just a few times. This chain links TRBV9 with TRBJ2-2; either TRBD1 or TRBD2 may fit D (5 bases each). From germline, CDR1 is SGDLS and CDR2 YYNGEE. V was cut by 0 bases and J by 6 bases, with 9 bases left in between. The CDR3 runs to 14 residues. The CDR3 region has the DNA TGTGCCAGCAGCGTAGGGGGACCGGCCGGGGAGCTGTTTTTT. Protein: CASSVGGPAGELFF. The complete variable domain, with remaining parts taken from reference TRBV9 and TRBJ2-2, reads DSGVTQTPKHLITATGQRVTLRCSPRSGDLSVYWYQQSLDQGLQFLIQYYNGEERAKGNILERFSAQQFPDLHSELNLSSLELGDSALYFCASSVGGPAGELFFGEGSRLTVL.

In its sample, this clonotype was seen many times. The V and J genes are TRBV5-1 and TRBJ2-7, with TRBD1 as a possible D gene (6 bases). V lost 3 bases and J 6 bases, leaving 16 bases between the germline ends. The CDR3 is 14 amino acids. Germline V gene data show CDR1 as SGHRS and CDR2 as YFSETQ. CDR3 region: CASSSQAGDSEQYF. As DNA, the CDR3 is TGCGCCAGCAGCTCGCAAGCAGGGGATAGCGAGCAGTACTTC.

A few counts support this clonotype. The CDR3 sequence is CASNPGQGNTGELFF. The CDR3 region has the DNA TGTGCCAGTAACCCCGGACAGGGGAACACCGGGGAGCTGTTTTTT. V gene TRBV19 combines with J gene TRBJ2-2; TRBD1 matches at 8 bases. CDR1 and CDR2 (germline): LNHDA, SQIVND (reference sequence). V was pared by 7 bases and J by 1 base, with 5 bases of the junction left unmatched. This CDR3 is built from 15 residues.

This clonotype was counted many times. The gene calls are TRBV7-3 and TRBJ2-4; tentative D call: TRBD2 (6 bases). V was trimmed by 4 bases and J by 1 base, leaving 23 bases between them. Germline V gene sequence: CDR1 SGHTA, CDR2 FQGTGA. There are 19 residues in the CDR3. The CDR3 here is CASSYPGTRKLPAKNIQYF. In DNA, the CDR3 is TGTGCCAGCAGCTATCCCGGGACTCGCAAACTACCGGCCAAAAACATTCAGTACTTC.

The rearrangement joins TRBV27 to TRBJ1-6; TRBD1 agrees at 7 bases. The CDR3 covers 13 residues. V shed 4 bases and J 12 bases; nucleotides not matched to a gene: 6. CDR1 is MNHEY and CDR2 is SMNVEV in the germline V gene (reference sequence). CDR3 region: CASSSMGQQPLHF. The CDR3 DNA sequence: TGTGCCAGCAGTTCGATGGGACAGCAACCCCTCCACTTT.

The gene calls are TRBV7-8 and TRBJ1-5; D not resolved. Trimming removed 6 bases at V and 7 bases at J, with 16 bases between. Looked up from germline, CDR1 is SGHVS and CDR2 is FQNEAQ. There are 14 residues in the CDR3. Here the CDR3 DNA reads TGTGCCAGCAGTTATATCCGGAGCGAACAGCCCCAGCATTTT. It yields the protein CASSYIRSEQPQHF.

This rearrangement joins TRBV5-1 to TRBJ2-6; D is undetermined. CDR3 length: 15 residues. The germline CDR1 and CDR2 sequences are SGHRS and YFSETQ. V dropped 0 bases and J dropped 2 bases, with 6 bases sitting between them. Here the CDR3 DNA reads TGCGCCAGCAGCTTGGGGCCAGCTGGGGCCAACGTCCTGACTTTC. Translating it yields CASSLGPAGANVLTF.

This clonotype has only a few counts. This chain uses TRBV6-1 with TRBJ2-3, with TRBD2 as a possible D gene (5 bases). The germline V gene encodes CDR1 MNHNS and CDR2 SASEGT. The CDR3 has 13 amino acids. The ends were cut back, 8 bases at V and 3 bases at J, with 12 bases in the middle. CDR3 DNA sequence: TGTGCCAGCCAACTGCGGGTAACAGATACGCAGTATTTT. Translating it yields CASQLRVTDTQYF.

This clonotype has just a few counts. The rearrangement uses TRBV6-5 and TRBJ2-5, with 14 bases that match TRBD2. The trim removed 6 bases at V and 4 bases at J, leaving 4 bases unmatched. The CDR3 has 15 residues. CDR1 is MNHEY, CDR2 SVGAGI, per germline. For the CDR3, the DNA is TGTGCCAGCAGCCGGGGGACTAGCGGGGGAGAGACCCAGTACTTC. Protein: CASSRGTSGGETQYF.

This clonotype was recorded a few times. This chain joins TRBV20-1 and TRBJ1-6; the D gene is possibly TRBD1 (5 bases). Germline lookup yields CDR1 DFQATT and CDR2 SNEGSKA (reference sequence). CDR3 length equals 18 residues. V lost 3 bases, J lost 10 bases, and 28 bases lay in between. The CDR3 DNA is TGCAGTGCTAGTGATGCAGTCGAGGGCAGGGTAAATGGATCACCCCTCCACTTT. Amino acids: CSASDAVEGRVNGSPLHF.